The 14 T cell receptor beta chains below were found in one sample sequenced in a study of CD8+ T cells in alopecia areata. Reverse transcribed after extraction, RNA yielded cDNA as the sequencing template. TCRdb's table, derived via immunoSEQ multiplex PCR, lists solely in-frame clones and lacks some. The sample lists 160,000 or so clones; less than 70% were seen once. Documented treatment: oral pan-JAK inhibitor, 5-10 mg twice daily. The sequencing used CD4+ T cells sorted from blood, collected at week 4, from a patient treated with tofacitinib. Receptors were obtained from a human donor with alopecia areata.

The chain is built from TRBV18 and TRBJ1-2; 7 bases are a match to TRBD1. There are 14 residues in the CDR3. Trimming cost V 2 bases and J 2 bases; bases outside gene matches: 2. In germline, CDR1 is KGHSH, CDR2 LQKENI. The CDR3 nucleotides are TGTGCCAGCTCACCAACAGGGGAGAACTATGGCTACACCTTC. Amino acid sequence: CASSPTGENYGYTF.

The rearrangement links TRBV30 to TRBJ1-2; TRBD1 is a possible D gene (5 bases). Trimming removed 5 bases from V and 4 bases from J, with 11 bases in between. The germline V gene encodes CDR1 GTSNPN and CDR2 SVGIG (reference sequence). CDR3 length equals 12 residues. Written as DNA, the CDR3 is TGTGCCTGGGCCGTTGGGACCTATGGCTACACCTTC. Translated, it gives CAWAVGTYGYTF.

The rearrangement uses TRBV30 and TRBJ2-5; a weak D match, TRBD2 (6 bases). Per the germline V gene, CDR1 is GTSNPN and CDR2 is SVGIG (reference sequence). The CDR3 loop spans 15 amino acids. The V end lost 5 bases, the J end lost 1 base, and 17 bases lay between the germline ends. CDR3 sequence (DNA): TGTGCCTGGGGATGGCTAGCGCTGGCCCAAGAGACCCAGTACTTC. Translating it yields CAWGWLALAQETQYF.

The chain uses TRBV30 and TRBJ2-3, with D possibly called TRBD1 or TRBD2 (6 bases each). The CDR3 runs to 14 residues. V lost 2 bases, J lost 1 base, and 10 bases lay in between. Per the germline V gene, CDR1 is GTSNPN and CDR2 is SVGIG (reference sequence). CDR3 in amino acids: CAWSKRGGTDTQYF. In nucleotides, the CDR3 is TGTGCCTGGAGTAAGAGGGGGGGCACAGATACGCAGTATTTT. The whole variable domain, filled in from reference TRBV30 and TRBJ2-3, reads SQTIHQWPATLVQPVGSPLSLECTVEGTSNPNLYWYRQAAGRGLQLLFYSVGIGQISSEVPQNLSASRPQDRQFILSSKKLLLSDSGFYLCAWSKRGGTDTQYFGPGTRLTVL.

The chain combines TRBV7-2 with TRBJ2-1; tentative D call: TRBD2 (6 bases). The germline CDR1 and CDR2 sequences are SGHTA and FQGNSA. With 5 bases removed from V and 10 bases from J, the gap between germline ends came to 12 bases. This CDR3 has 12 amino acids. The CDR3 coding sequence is TGTGCCAGCAGCAGAACAAGCGGGGAGCAGTTCTTC. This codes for CASSRTSGEQFF.

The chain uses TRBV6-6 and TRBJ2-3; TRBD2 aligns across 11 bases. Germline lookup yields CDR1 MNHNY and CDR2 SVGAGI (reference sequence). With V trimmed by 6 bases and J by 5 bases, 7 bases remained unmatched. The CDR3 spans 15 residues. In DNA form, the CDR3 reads TGTGCCAGCAGGATAGCGGGGGGGCCAGGAGATACGCAGTATTTT. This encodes CASRIAGGPGDTQYF.

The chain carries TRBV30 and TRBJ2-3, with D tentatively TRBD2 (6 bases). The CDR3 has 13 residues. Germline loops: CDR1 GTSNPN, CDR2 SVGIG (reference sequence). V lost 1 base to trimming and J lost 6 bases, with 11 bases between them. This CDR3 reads CAWSAGLWDTQYF. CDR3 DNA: TGTGCCTGGAGTGCGGGACTGTGGGATACGCAGTATTTT. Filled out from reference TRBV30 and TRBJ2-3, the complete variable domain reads SQTIHQWPATLVQPVGSPLSLECTVEGTSNPNLYWYRQAAGRGLQLLFYSVGIGQISSEVPQNLSASRPQDRQFILSSKKLLLSDSGFYLCAWSAGLWDTQYFGPGTRLTVL.

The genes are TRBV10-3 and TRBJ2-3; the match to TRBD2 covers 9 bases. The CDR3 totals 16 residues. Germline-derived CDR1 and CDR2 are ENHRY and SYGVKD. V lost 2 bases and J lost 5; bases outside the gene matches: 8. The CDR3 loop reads CAISELGGRGVDTQYF. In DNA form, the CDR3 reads TGTGCCATCAGTGAGCTCGGCGGGAGGGGCGTAGATACGCAGTATTTT.

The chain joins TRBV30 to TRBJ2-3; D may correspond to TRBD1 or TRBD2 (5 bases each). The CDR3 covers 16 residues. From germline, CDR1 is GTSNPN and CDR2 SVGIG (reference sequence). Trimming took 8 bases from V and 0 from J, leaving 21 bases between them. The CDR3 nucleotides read TGTGCCCACACACCGGGGACGGTCCTTAGCACAGATACGCAGTATTTT. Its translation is CAHTPGTVLSTDTQYF.

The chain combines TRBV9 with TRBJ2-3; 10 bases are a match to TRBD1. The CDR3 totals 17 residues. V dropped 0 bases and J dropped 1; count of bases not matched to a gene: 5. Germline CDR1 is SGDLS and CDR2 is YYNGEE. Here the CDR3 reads CASSVGPGTGGTDTQYF. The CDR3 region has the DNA TGTGCCAGCAGCGTAGGCCCCGGGACAGGGGGCACAGATACGCAGTATTTT.

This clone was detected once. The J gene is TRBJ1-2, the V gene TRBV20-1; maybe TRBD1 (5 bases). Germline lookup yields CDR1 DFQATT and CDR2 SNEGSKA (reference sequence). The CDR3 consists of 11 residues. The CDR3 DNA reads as TGCAGAAGAATAGGGGCGGAAGGCTACACCTTC. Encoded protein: CRRIGAEGYTF.

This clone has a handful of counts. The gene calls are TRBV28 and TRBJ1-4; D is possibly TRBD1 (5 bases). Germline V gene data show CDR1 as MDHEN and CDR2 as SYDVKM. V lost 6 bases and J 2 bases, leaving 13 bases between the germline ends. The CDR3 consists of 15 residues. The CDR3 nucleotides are TGTGCCAGCAGCTCGCGGGACTCGACTAATGAAAAACTGTTTTTT. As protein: CASSSRDSTNEKLFF.

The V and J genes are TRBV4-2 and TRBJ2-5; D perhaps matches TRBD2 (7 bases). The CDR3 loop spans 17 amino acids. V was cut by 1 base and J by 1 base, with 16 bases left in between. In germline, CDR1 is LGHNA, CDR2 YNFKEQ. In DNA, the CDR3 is TGTGCCAGCAGCCAAGGTCAGAGGGGGGGCCTCCAAGAGACCCAGTACTTC. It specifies CASSQGQRGGLQETQYF.

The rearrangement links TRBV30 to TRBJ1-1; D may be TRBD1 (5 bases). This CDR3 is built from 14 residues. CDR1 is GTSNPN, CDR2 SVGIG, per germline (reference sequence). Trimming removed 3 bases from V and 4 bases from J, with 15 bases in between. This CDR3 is CAWRSQRGPTEAFF. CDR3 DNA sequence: TGTGCCTGGAGATCGCAGAGGGGACCCACTGAAGCTTTCTTT.